A single T cell receptor (beta chain) is shown here with its context. Antigen specificity is unknown. The CDR3 spans 15 residues. Losses at the gene ends were 8 bases for V and 6 bases for J; bases not matched to a gene: 12. Germline CDR1 and CDR2: MNHNS and SASEGT. This record comes from a study of blood T cells in healthy people across ages. Study background: Per two T cells, template switching captured roughly one barcoded beta molecule. Whole-study results and caveats: As naive T cell percentage varied, TCR beta diversity correlated strongly with it. The study regarded diversity estimates from one million T cells as underestimates. TCR beta diversity per million T cells fell roughly linearly with age.

The use of a sample-barcoded 5' primer and a J-beta primer mix characterized a second PCR of roughly 7 to 11 cycles. One entry per CDR3 protein results from TCRdb running MiXCR on the 5' RACE reads. The sample has about a million distinct CDR3 sequences, approximately 49% seen once. Sequencing was performed on blood. The chain couples TRBV6-1 to TRBJ2-1, with 8 bases fitting TRBD1. The sequence was collected from a man aged 25 to 45 in good health. Here the CDR3 reads CASEVGTGTSNEQFF. CDR3 bases: TGTGCCAGCGAAGTAGGGACAGGAACCTCCAATGAGCAGTTCTTC.